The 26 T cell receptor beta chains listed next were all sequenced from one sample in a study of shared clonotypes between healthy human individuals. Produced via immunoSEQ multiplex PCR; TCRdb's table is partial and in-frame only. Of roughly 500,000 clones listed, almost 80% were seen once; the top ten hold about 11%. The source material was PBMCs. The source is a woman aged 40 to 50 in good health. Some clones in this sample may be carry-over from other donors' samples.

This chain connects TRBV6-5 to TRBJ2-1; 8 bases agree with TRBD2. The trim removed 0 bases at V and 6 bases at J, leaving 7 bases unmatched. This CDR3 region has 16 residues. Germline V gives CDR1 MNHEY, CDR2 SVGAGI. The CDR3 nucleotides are TGTGCCAGCAGTTACTCGAGCGGGAGAGACGGCAATGAGCAGTTCTTC. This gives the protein CASSYSSGRDGNEQFF.

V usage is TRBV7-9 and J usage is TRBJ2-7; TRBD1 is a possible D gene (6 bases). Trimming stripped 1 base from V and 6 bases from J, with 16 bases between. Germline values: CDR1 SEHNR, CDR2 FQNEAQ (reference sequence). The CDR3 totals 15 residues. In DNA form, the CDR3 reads TGTGCCAGCAGCTTAGTGAGGGGGTCACCTCCCGAGCAGTACTTC. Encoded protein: CASSLVRGSPPEQYF.

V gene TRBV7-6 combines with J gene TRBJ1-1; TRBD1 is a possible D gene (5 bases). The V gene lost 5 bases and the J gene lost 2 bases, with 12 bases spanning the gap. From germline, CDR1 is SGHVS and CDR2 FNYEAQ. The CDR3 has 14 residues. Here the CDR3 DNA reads TGTGCCAGCAGCCCACCCAGGGACAACACTGAAGCTTTCTTT. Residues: CASSPPRDNTEAFF.

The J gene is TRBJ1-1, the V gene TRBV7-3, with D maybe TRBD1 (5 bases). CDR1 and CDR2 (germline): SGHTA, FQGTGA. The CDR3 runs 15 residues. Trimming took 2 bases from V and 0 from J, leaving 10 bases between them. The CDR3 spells CASSLGRVMNTEAFF. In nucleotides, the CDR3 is TGTGCCAGCAGCTTAGGCAGGGTCATGAACACTGAAGCTTTCTTT.

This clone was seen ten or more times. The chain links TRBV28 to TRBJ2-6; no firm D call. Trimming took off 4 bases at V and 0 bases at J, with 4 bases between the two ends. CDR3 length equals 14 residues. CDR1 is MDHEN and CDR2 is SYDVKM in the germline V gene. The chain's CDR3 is CASSWSSGANVLTF. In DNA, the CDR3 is TGTGCCAGCAGTTGGTCCTCTGGGGCCAACGTCCTGACTTTC.

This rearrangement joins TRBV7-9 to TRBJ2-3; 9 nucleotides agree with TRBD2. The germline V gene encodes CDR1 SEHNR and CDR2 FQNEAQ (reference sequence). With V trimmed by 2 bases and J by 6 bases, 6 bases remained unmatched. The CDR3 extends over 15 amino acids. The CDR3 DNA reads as TGTGCCAGCAGCTTATCTAGCGGGATGGTGGATACGCAGTATTTT. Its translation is CASSLSSGMVDTQYF.

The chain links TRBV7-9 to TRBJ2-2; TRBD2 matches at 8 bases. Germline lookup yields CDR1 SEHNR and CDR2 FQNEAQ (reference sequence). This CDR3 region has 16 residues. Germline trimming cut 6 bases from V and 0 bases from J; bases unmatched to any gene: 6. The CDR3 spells CASRATSGPNTGELFF. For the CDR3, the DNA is TGTGCCAGCAGGGCCACTAGCGGACCGAACACCGGGGAGCTGTTTTTT.

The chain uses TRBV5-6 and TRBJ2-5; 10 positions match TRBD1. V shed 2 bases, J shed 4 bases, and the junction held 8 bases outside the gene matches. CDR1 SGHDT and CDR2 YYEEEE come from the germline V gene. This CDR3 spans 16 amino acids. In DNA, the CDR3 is TGTGCCAGCAGCTTCTTCGGGACAGGGGTACGAGAGACCCAGTACTTC. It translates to CASSFFGTGVRETQYF. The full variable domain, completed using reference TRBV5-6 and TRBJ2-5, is DAGVTQSPTHLIKTRGQQVTLRCSPKSGHDTVSWYQQALGQGPQFIFQYYEEEERQRGNFPDRFSGHQFPNYSSELNVNALLLGDSALYLCASSFFGTGVRETQYFGPGTRLLVL.

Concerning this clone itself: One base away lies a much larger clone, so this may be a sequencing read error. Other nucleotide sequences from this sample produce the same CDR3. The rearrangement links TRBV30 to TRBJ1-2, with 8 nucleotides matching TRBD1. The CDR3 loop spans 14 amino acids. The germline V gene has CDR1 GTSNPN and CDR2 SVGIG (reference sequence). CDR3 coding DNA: TGTGCCTGGAGACGGGACAGGAGTAACTATGGCTACACATTC. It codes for CAWRRDRSNYGYTF.

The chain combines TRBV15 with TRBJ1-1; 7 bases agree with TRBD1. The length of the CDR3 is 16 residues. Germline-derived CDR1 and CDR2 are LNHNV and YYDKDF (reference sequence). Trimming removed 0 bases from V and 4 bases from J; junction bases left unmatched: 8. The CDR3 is CATSRDGGGGGTEAFF. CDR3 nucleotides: TGTGCCACCAGCAGAGATGGAGGGGGCGGTGGCACTGAAGCTTTCTTT.

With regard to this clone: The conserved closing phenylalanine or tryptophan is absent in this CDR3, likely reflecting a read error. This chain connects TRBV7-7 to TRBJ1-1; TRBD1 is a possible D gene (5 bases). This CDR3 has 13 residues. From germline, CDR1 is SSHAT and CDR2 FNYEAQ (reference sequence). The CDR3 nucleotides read TGTGCTAGCAGCTTAGCGCGGGGGGCTGAAGCTTTCCTT. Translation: CASSLARGAEAFL.

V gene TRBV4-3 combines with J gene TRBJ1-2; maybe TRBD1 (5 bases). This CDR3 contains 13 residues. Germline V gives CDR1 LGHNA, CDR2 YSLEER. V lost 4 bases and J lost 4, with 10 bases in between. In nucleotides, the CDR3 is TGCGCCAGCAGCCCCGCGACAGCCTATGGCTACACCTTC. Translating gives CASSPATAYGYTF.

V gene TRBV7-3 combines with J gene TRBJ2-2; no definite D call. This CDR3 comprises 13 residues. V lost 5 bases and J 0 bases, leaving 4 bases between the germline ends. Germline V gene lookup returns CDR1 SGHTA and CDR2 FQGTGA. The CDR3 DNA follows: TGTGCCAGCAGCGTGACGAACACCGGGGAGCTGTTTTTT. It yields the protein CASSVTNTGELFF. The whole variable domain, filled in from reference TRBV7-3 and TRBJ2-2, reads GAGVSQTPSNKVTEKGKYVELRCDPISGHTALYWYRQSLGQGPEFLIYFQGTGAADDSGLPNDRFFAVRPEGSVSTLKIQRTERGDSAVYLCASSVTNTGELFFGEGSRLTVL.

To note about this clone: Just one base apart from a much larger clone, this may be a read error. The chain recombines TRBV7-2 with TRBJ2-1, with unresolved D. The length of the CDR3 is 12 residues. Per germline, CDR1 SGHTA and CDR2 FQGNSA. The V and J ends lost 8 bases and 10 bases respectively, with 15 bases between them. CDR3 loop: CASQGPATEQFF. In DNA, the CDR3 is TGTGCCAGCCAAGGACCAGCGACCGAGCAGTTCTTC. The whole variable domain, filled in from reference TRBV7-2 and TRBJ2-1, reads GAGVSQSPSNKVTEKGKDVELRCDPISGHTALYWYRQSLGQGLEFLIYFQGNSAPDKSGLPSDRFSAERTGGSVSTLTIQRTQQEDSAVYLCASQGPATEQFFGPGTRLTVL.

The CDR3 region has the DNA TGTGCCAGCAGTTTATTACAGGGGGCAAGGGGGGAGCTGTTTTTT. Its protein is CASSLLQGARGELFF. The chain combines TRBV28 with TRBJ2-2, with 9 positions matching TRBD1. CDR1 is MDHEN and CDR2 is SYDVKM in the germline V gene. The V segment lost 1 base and the J segment 8 bases; nucleotides outside the gene matches: 5. This CDR3 is 15 amino acids long.

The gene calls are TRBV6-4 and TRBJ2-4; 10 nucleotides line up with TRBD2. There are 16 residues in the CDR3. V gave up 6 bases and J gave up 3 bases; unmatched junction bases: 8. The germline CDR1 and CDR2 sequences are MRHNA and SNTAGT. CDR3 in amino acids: CASSPEAGGGKNIQYF. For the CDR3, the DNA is TGTGCCAGCAGCCCTGAAGCGGGAGGGGGCAAAAACATTCAGTACTTC.

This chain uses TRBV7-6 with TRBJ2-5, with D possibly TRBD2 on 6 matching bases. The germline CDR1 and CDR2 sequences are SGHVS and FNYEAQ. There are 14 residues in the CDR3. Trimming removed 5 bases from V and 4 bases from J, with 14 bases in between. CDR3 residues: CASSQGLGGETQYF. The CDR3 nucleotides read TGTGCCAGCAGCCAAGGTTTGGGAGGAGAGACCCAGTACTTC.

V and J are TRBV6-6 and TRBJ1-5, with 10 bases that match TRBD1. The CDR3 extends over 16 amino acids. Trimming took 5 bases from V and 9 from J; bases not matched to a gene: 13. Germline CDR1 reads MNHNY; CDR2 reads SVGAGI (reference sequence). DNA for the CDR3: TGTGCCAGCAGTCCTACCACAACGGACAGGGGGGTGCCCCAGCATTTT. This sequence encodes CASSPTTTDRGVPQHF.

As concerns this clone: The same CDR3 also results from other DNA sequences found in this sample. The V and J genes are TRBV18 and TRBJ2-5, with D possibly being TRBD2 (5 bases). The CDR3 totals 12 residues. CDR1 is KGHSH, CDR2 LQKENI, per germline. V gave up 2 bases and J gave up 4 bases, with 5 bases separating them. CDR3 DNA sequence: TGTGCCAGCTCACCAGCGGGAGAGACCCAGTACTTC. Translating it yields CASSPAGETQYF. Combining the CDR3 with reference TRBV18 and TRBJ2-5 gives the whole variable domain NAGVMQNPRHLVRRRGQEARLRCSPMKGHSHVYWYRQLPEEGLKFMVYLQKENIIDESGMPKERFSAEFPKEGPSILRIQQVVRGDSAAYFCASSPAGETQYFGPGTRLLVL.

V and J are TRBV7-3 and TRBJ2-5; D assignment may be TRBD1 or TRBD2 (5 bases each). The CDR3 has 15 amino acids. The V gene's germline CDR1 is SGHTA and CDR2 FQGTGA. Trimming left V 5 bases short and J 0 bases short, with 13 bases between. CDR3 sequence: CASSLEGTDQETQYF. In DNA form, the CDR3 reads TGTGCCAGCAGCCTAGAGGGGACCGACCAAGAGACCCAGTACTTC. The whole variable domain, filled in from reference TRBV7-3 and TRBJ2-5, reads GAGVSQTPSNKVTEKGKYVELRCDPISGHTALYWYRQSLGQGPEFLIYFQGTGAADDSGLPNDRFFAVRPEGSVSTLKIQRTERGDSAVYLCASSLEGTDQETQYFGPGTRLLVL.

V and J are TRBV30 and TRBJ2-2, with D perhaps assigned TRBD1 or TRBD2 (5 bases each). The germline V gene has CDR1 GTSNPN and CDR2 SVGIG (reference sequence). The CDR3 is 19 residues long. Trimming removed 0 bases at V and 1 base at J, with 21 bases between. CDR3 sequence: CAWSVGARDPRGNTGELFF. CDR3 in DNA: TGTGCCTGGAGTGTAGGGGCCCGGGACCCCAGAGGGAACACCGGGGAGCTGTTTTTT.

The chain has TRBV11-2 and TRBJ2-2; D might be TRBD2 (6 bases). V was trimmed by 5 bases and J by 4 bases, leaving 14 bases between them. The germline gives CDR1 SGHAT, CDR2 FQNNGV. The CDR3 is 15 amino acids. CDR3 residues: CASSTGVGSTGELFF. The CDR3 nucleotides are TGTGCCAGCAGCACGGGGGTAGGGAGCACCGGGGAGCTGTTTTTT.

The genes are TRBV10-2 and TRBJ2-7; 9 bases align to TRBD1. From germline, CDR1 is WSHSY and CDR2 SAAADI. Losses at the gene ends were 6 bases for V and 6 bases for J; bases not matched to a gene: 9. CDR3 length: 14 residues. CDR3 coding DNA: TGCGCCAGCAGGAGGACAGGGGACTCTGGCGAGCAGTACTTC. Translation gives CASRRTGDSGEQYF.

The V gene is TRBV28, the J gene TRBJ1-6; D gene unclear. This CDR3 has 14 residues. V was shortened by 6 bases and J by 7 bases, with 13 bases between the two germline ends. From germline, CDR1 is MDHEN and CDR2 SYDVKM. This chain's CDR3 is CASRLSHTNSPLHF. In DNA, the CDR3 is TGTGCCAGCAGGTTGAGCCACACAAATTCACCCCTCCACTTT.

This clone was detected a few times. The CDR3 region is CASGADYGYTF. DNA of the CDR3: TGTGCCTCCGGGGCAGACTATGGCTACACCTTC. The chain carries TRBV28 and TRBJ1-2; a weak D match, TRBD1 (5 bases). The CDR3 has 11 amino acids. Trimming left V 11 bases short and J 3 bases short, with 10 bases between. Germline lookup yields CDR1 MDHEN and CDR2 SYDVKM.

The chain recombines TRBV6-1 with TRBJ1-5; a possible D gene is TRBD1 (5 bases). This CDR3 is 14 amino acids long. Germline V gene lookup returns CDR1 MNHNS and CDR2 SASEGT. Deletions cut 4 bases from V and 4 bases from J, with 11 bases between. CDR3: CASSGAGFNQPQHF. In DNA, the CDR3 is TGTGCCAGCAGTGGGGCAGGGTTTAATCAGCCCCAGCATTTT.